A single T cell receptor beta chain is shown here with its context. Produced via immunoSEQ multiplex PCR; TCRdb's table is partial and in-frame only. The table records more than 35,000 clones, roughly 77% of them present only once. This sample is part of a study of preoperative IRX-2 immunotherapy in early breast cancer. The V and J ends lost 4 bases and 5 bases respectively, with 8 bases between them. The CDR3 length is 13 residues. Germline CDR1 and CDR2: KGHSH and LQKENI. The treatment: preoperative locoregional IRX-2 cytokine immunotherapy. Patients received preoperative, locoregional IRX-2 cytokine immunotherapy in a phase Ib study.

This receptor was obtained from a human donor with breast cancer. The rearrangement uses TRBV18 and TRBJ2-2; D may be TRBD1 (5 bases). The starting material was tumor tissue, obtained after IRX-2 immunotherapy. The CDR3 sequence: CASSLQGTGELFF. CDR3 sequence (DNA): TGTGCCAGCTCACTTCAGGGTACCGGGGAGCTGTTTTTT.